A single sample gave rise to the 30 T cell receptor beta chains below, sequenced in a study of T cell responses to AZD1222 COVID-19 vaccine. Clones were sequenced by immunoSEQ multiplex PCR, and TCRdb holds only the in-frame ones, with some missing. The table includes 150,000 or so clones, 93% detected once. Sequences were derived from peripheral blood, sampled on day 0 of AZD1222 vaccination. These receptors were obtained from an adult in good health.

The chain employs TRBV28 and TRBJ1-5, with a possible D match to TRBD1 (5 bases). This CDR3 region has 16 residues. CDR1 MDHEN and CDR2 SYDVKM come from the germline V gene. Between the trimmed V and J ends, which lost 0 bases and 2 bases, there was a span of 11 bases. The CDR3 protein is CASSLWGSGGNQPQHF. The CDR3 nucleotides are TGTGCCAGCAGTTTATGGGGGTCGGGGGGCAATCAGCCCCAGCATTTT.

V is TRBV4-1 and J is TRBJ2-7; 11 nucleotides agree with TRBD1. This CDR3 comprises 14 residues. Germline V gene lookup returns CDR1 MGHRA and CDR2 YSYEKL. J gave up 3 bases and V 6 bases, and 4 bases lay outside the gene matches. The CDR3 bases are TGCGCCAGCAGTCGGGGACAGGGGGGCTACGAGCAGTACTTC. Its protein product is CASSRGQGGYEQYF.

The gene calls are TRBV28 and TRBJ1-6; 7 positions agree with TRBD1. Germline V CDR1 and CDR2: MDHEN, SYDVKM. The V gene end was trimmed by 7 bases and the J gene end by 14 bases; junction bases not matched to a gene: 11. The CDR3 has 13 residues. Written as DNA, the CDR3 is TGTGCCAGCACCTTGGGACAGCCCCTCACCCTCCACTTT. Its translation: CASTLGQPLTLHF.

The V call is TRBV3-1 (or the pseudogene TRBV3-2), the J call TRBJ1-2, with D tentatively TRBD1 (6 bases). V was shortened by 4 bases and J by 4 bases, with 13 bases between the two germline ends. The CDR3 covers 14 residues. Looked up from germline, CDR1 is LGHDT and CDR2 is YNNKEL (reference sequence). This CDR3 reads CASSRGGQIYGYTF. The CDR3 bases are TGTGCCAGCAGCCGAGGGGGGCAGATCTATGGCTACACCTTC.

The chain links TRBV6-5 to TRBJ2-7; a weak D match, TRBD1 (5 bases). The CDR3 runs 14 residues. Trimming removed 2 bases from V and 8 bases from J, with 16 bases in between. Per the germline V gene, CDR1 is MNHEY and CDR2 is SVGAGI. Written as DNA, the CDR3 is TGTGCCAGCAGTTACCTTCCGCAGGGTGGTAAGCAGTACTTC. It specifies CASSYLPQGGKQYF.

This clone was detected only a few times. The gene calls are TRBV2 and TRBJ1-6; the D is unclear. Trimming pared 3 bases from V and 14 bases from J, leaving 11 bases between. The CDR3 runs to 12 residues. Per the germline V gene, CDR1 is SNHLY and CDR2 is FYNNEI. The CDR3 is CASSDPDVSLHF. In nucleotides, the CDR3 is TGTGCCAGCAGTGACCCCGACGTATCCCTCCACTTT.

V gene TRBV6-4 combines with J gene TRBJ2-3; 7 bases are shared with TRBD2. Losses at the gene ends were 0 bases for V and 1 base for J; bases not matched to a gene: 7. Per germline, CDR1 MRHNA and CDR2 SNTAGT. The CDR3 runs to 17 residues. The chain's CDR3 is CASSDSSTGGGTDTQYF. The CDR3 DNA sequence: TGTGCCAGCAGTGACTCGAGTACGGGGGGAGGCACAGATACGCAGTATTTT.

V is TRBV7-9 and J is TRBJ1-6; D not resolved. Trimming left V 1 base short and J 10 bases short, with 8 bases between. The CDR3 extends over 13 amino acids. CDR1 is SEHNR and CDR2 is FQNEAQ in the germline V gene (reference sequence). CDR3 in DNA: TGTGCCAGCAGCTTAGACAGAACCTCACCCCTCCACTTT. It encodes CASSLDRTSPLHF. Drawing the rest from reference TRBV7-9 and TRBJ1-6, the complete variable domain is DTGVSQNPRHKITKRGQNVTFRCDPISEHNRLYWYRQTLGQGPEFLTYFQNEAQLEKSRLLSDRFSAERPKGSFSTLEIQRTEQGDSAMYLCASSLDRTSPLHFGNGTRLTVT.

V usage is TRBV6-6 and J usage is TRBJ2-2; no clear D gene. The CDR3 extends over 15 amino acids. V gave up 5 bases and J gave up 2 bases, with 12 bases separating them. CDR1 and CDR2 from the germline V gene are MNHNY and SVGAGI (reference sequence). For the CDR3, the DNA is TGTGCCAGCAGTCTACGGACGGCCAACACCGGGGAGCTGTTTTTT. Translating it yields CASSLRTANTGELFF.

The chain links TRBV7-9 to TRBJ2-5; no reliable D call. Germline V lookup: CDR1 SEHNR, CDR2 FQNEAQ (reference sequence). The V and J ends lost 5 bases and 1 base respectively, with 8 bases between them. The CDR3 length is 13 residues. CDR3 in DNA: TGTGCCAGCAGCGTATCCGCCCAAGAGACCCAGTACTTC. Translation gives CASSVSAQETQYF.

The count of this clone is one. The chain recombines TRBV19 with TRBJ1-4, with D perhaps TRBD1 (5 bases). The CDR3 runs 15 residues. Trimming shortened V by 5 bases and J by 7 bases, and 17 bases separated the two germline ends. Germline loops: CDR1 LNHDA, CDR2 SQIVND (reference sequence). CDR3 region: CASSEGDREGEKLFF. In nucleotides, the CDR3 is TGTGCCAGTAGTGAAGGAGACAGAGAGGGTGAAAAACTGTTTTTT.

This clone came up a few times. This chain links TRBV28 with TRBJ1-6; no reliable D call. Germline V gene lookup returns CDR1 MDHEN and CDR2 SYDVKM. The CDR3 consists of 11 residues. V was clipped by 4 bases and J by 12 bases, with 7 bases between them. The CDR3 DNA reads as TGTGCCAGCAGTTCTACGGTACCCCTCCACTTT. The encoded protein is CASSSTVPLHF.

The CDR3 DNA sequence: TGTGCCAGCGACTCGGGTAGTGCTAACTATGGCTACACCTTC. Protein sequence: CASDSGSANYGYTF. This rearrangement joins TRBV6-5 to TRBJ1-2, with D hard to call. V lost 8 bases, J lost 0 bases, and 13 bases lay in between. The CDR3 totals 14 residues. From germline, CDR1 is MNHEY and CDR2 SVGAGI.

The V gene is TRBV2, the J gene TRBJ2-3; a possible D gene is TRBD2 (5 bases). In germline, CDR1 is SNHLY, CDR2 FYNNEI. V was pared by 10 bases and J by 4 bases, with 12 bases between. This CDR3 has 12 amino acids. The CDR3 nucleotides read TGTGCCACCCGTGGGGAGCCAGATACGCAGTATTTT. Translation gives CATRGEPDTQYF.

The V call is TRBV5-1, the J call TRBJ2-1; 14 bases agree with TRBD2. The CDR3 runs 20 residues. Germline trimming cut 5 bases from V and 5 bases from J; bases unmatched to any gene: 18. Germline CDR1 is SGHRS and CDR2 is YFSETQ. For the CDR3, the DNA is TGCGCCAGCAGGAAGTATGTGGGACTAGCGGGGGTCCTCGGGGACAATGAGCAGTTCTTC. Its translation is CASRKYVGLAGVLGDNEQFF.

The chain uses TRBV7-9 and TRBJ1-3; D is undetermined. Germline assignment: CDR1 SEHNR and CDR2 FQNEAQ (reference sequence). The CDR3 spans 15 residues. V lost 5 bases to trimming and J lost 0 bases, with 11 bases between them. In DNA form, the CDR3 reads TGTGCCAGCAGCCCCGACGTGAGCTCTGGAAACACCATATATTTT. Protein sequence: CASSPDVSSGNTIYF.

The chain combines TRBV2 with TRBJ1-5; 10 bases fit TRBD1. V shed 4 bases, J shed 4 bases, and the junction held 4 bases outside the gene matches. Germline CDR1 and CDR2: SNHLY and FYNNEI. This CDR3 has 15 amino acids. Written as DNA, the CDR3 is TGTGCCAGCAGTGGGGACAGGGGCCATAATCAGCCCCAGCATTTT. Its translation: CASSGDRGHNQPQHF. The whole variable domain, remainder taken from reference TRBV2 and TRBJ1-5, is EPEVTQTPSHQVTQMGQEVILRCVPISNHLYFYWYRQILGQKVEFLVSFYNNEISEKSEIFDDQFSVERPDGSNFTLKIRSTKLEDSAMYFCASSGDRGHNQPQHFGDGTRLSIL.

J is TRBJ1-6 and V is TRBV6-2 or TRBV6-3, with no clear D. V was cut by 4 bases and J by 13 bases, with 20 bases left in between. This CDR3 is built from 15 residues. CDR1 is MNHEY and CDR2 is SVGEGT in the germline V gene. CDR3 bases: TGTGCCAGCAGTTTACCAAGTGAGGGTAGGAGGCCCCTCCACTTT. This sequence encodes CASSLPSEGRRPLHF.

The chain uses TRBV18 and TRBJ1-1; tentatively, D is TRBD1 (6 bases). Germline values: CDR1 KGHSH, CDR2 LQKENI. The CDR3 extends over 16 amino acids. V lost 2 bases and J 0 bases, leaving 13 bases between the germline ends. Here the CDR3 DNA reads TGTGCCAGCTCACCAAGGACAGCCTACTTGAACACTGAAGCTTTCTTT. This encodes CASSPRTAYLNTEAFF.

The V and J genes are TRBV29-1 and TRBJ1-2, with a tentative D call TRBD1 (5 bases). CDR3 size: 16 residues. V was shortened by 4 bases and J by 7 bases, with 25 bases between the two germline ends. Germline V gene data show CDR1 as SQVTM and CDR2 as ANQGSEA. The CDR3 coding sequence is TGCAGCGTTGGTAAACGAATGTGGCATACAGGCTCTGGCTACACCTTC. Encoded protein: CSVGKRMWHTGSGYTF.

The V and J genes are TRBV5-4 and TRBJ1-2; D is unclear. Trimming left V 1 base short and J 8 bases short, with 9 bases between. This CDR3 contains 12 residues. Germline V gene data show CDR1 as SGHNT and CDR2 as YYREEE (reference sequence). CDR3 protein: CASSLNAQGYTF. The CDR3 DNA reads TGTGCCAGCAGCTTGAATGCCCAAGGCTACACCTTC.

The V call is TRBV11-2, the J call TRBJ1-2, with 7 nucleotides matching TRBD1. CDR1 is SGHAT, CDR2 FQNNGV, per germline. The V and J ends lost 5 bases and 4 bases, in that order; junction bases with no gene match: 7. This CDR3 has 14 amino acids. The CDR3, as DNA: TGTGCCAGCAGCCCCCGGGACAGTCCCTATGGCTACACCTTC. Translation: CASSPRDSPYGYTF.

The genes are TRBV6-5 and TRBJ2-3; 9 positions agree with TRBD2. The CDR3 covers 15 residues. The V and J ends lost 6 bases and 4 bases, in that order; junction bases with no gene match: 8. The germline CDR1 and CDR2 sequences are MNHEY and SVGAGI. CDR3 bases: TGTGCCAGCAGACGGAGCGGGGGGCGGCCAGATACGCAGTATTTT. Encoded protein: CASRRSGGRPDTQYF.

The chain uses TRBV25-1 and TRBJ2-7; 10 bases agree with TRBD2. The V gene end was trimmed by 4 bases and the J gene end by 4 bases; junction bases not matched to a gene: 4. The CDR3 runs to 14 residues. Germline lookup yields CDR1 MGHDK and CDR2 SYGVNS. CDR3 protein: CASSGPSGGYEQYF. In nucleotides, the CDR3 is TGTGCCAGCAGTGGGCCTAGCGGGGGTTACGAGCAGTACTTC.

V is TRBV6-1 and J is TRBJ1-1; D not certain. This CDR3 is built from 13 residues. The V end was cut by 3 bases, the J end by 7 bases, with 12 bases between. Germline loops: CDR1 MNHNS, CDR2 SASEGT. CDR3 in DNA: TGTGCCAGCAGTGATTTCGGGGAACGTGAAGCTTTCTTT. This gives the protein CASSDFGEREAFF.

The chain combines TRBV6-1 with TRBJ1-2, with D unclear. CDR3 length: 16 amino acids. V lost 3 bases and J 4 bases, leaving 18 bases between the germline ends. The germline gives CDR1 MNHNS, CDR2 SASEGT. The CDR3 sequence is CASSEAHSYLGYGYTF. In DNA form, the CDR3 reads TGTGCCAGCAGTGAGGCACATTCATACCTAGGCTATGGCTACACCTTC.

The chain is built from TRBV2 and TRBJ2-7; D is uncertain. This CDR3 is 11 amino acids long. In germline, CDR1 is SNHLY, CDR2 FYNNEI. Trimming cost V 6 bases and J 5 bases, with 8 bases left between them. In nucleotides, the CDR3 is TGTGCCAGCAGGTATTTTGACGAGCAGTACTTC. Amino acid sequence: CASRYFDEQYF. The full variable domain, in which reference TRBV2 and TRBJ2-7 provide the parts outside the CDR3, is EPEVTQTPSHQVTQMGQEVILRCVPISNHLYFYWYRQILGQKVEFLVSFYNNEISEKSEIFDDQFSVERPDGSNFTLKIRSTKLEDSAMYFCASRYFDEQYFGPGTRLTVT.

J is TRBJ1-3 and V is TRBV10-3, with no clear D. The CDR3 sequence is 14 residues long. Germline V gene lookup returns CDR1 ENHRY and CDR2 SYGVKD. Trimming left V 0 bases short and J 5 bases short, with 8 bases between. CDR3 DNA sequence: TGTGCCATCAGTGAGTCGGCTACTCGAAACACCATATATTTT. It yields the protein CAISESATRNTIYF.

The CDR3 loop is CASSRPGQLSPLHF. Written as DNA, the CDR3 is TGTGCCAGCAGCAGACCGGGACAGCTGTCACCCCTCCACTTT. This chain connects TRBV9 to TRBJ1-6, with 7 bases aligning to TRBD1. The CDR3 spans 14 residues. Germline CDR1 SGDLS, CDR2 YYNGEE. V shed 4 bases, J shed 10 bases, and the junction held 8 bases outside the gene matches. Filled out from reference TRBV9 and TRBJ1-6, the complete variable domain reads DSGVTQTPKHLITATGQRVTLRCSPRSGDLSVYWYQQSLDQGLQFLIQYYNGEERAKGNILERFSAQQFPDLHSELNLSSLELGDSALYFCASSRPGQLSPLHFGNGTRLTVT.

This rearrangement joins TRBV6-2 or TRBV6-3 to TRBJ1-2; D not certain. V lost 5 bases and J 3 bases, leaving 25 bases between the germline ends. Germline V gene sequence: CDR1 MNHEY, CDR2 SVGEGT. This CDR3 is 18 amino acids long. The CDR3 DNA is TGTGCCAGCAGTCCAGACCGGGCCCCGGCCCCCCCTGACTATGGCTACACCTTC. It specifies CASSPDRAPAPPDYGYTF.